These 26 T cell receptor beta chains originate from one sample sequenced in a study of OX40 agonist ivuxolimab in advanced cancers. Sequencing was performed with immunoSEQ multiplex PCR; in TCRdb, only in-frame clones are kept and a portion is missing. The table shows approximately 72,000 clones, with about 83% occurring only once. Sequenced here: CD4+ or CD8+ T cells sorted from blood, sampled in a trial of the OX40 agonist ivuxolimab. The receptor source for this set is an adult with an advanced solid tumor such as melanoma, head and neck, liver or kidney cancer.

V gene TRBV19 combines with J gene TRBJ1-2; 9 positions match TRBD1. CDR1 LNHDA and CDR2 SQIVND come from the germline V gene (reference sequence). This CDR3 has 15 amino acids. J gave up 7 bases and V 2 bases, and 8 bases lay outside the gene matches. The CDR3: CASSITTGGGIGYTF. The CDR3 nucleotides are TGTGCCAGTAGTATAACTACAGGGGGCGGAATTGGCTACACCTTC.

The gene calls are TRBV6-5 and TRBJ1-2; 8 bases match TRBD1. There are 15 residues in the CDR3. Germline-derived CDR1 and CDR2 are MNHEY and SVGAGI. Losses at the gene ends were 5 bases for V and 8 bases for J; bases not matched to a gene: 13. In nucleotides, the CDR3 is TGTGCCAGCAGTGGACGCAACCTGGACAGGGAAGGCTACACCTTC. Residues: CASSGRNLDREGYTF.

Only a few counts were recorded for this clone. The rearrangement uses TRBV5-1 and TRBJ2-3, with 11 bases lining up with TRBD2. The CDR3 runs 15 residues. V lost 1 base, J lost 6 bases, and 4 bases stayed unmatched. The germline CDR1 and CDR2 sequences are SGHRS and YFSETQ. The CDR3 DNA is TGCGCCAGCAGCTTGACTAGCGGGGGATCCGATACGCAGTATTTT. This translates into CASSLTSGGSDTQYF.

This chain uses TRBV6-1 with TRBJ1-3; 8 bases align to TRBD1. Trimming at V came to 7 bases and at J to 3 bases, leaving 5 bases not matched to a gene. The germline CDR1 and CDR2 sequences are MNHNS and SASEGT. This CDR3 spans 14 amino acids. CDR3 residues: CASTKDRGGNTIYF. CDR3 nucleotides: TGTGCCAGCACCAAAGACAGGGGTGGAAACACCATATATTTT.

This clone was seen a few times. This rearrangement joins TRBV25-1 to TRBJ1-5; D is undetermined. Trimming left V 4 bases short and J 5 bases short, with 12 bases between. This CDR3 comprises 14 residues. CDR1 and CDR2 from the germline V gene are MGHDK and SYGVNS. CDR3 region: CASSACYLHQPQHF. CDR3 nucleotide sequence: TGTGCCAGCAGTGCGTGCTACCTTCATCAGCCCCAGCATTTT.

The chain uses TRBV5-4 and TRBJ2-3; 10 bases line up with TRBD1. Germline V CDR1 and CDR2: SGHNT, YYREEE (reference sequence). The CDR3 runs to 15 residues. V dropped 0 bases and J dropped 6; count of bases not matched to a gene: 4. CDR3 nucleotide sequence: TGTGCCAGCAGCTTGGGAGGGACAGGGGACGATACGCAGTATTTT. Protein sequence: CASSLGGTGDDTQYF.

The V gene is TRBV5-1, the J gene TRBJ1-4; D call uncertain. Germline CDR1 and CDR2: SGHRS and YFSETQ. This CDR3 region has 16 residues. The V and J ends lost 0 bases and 7 bases respectively, with 16 bases between them. The CDR3 is CASSLGIMDSSEKLFF. The DNA of the CDR3 is TGCGCCAGCAGCTTGGGGATTATGGACTCTAGTGAAAAACTGTTTTTT.

The genes are TRBV7-9 and TRBJ1-1; possible D gene TRBD1, 5 bases. The CDR3 sequence is 12 residues long. Germline V gene sequence: CDR1 SEHNR, CDR2 FQNEAQ (reference sequence). V gave up 5 bases and J gave up 9 bases, with 13 bases separating them. The DNA of the CDR3 is TGTGCCAGCAGCCAGGCAGGGAACCAAGCTTTCTTT. It specifies CASSQAGNQAFF.

This chain joins TRBV7-3 and TRBJ2-5, with unresolved D. Germline V CDR1 and CDR2: SGHTA, FQGTGA. The V end lost 5 bases, the J end lost 4 bases, and 20 bases lay between the germline ends. The CDR3 loop spans 16 amino acids. CDR3 coding DNA: TGTGCCAGCAGCCCCGGGTTGGGTCAGGTGGGAGAGACCCAGTACTTC. Its protein product is CASSPGLGQVGETQYF.

This clone has only a few counts. V usage is TRBV18 and J usage is TRBJ2-3; possibly TRBD1 or TRBD2 for D (6 bases each). Trimming stripped 0 bases from V and 2 bases from J, with 12 bases between. The germline V gene has CDR1 KGHSH and CDR2 LQKENI. CDR3 length: 16 residues. Here the CDR3 reads CASSPPGGHHTDTQYF. In nucleotides, the CDR3 is TGTGCCAGCTCACCACCGGGGGGCCACCACACAGATACGCAGTATTTT. The full variable domain, in which reference TRBV18 and TRBJ2-3 provide the parts outside the CDR3, is NAGVMQNPRHLVRRRGQEARLRCSPMKGHSHVYWYRQLPEEGLKFMVYLQKENIIDESGMPKERFSAEFPKEGPSILRIQQVVRGDSAAYFCASSPPGGHHTDTQYFGPGTRLTVL.

This chain links TRBV19 with TRBJ2-3; TRBD2 matches 14 bases. The CDR3 covers 16 residues. After removal of 6 bases from V and 2 bases from J, the junction contained 4 bases not matched to a gene. Looked up from germline, CDR1 is LNHDA and CDR2 is SQIVND (reference sequence). The CDR3 DNA sequence: TGTGCCAGTAGGACTAGCGGGAGGGCCCTCACAGATACGCAGTATTTT. Translating it yields CASRTSGRALTDTQYF.

The V gene is TRBV23-1, the J gene TRBJ2-1; no reliable D call. TRBV23-1 is designated an ORF whose function remains uncertain. CDR3 size: 17 residues. Between the trimmed V and J ends, which lost 3 bases and 6 bases, there was a span of 21 bases. As DNA, the CDR3 is TGCGCCAGCAGTCAGCCCTTTTTAAGACCCAAGCCCAATGAGCAGTTCTTC. It codes for CASSQPFLRPKPNEQFF.

The chain uses TRBV7-9 and TRBJ2-3; a weak D match, TRBD2 (8 bases). The CDR3 loop spans 15 amino acids. V lost 6 bases and J 6 bases, leaving 19 bases between the germline ends. CDR1 and CDR2 from the germline V gene are SEHNR and FQNEAQ (reference sequence). CDR3 residues: CASRQAGDRADTQYF. For the CDR3, the DNA is TGTGCCAGCAGGCAAGCGGGAGACAGGGCGGATACGCAGTATTTT.

This chain connects TRBV7-9 to TRBJ1-1; D uncertain. From germline, CDR1 is SEHNR and CDR2 FQNEAQ (reference sequence). The CDR3 sequence is 13 residues long. V was cut by 2 bases and J by 1 base, with 5 bases left in between. The CDR3 loop reads CASSLSANTEAFF. Here the CDR3 DNA reads TGTGCCAGCAGCTTATCGGCGAACACTGAAGCTTTCTTT.

The chain combines TRBV10-3 with TRBJ2-2, with TRBD2 matching over 8 bases. The V and J ends lost 11 bases and 0 bases, in that order; junction bases with no gene match: 5. The CDR3 is 14 residues long. The V gene's germline CDR1 is ENHRY and CDR2 SYGVKD. The CDR3 reads CASRGVSNTGELFF. The CDR3 nucleotides read TGTGCCTCGCGGGGGGTCTCGAACACCGGGGAGCTGTTTTTT.

This chain joins TRBV7-3 and TRBJ1-1; D remains ambiguous. Germline CDR1 reads SGHTA; CDR2 reads FQGTGA. The CDR3 is made up of 13 amino acids. V was shortened by 3 bases and J by 4 bases, with 9 bases between the two germline ends. The CDR3 coding sequence is TGTGCCAGCAGCTTTGACGGGGTCACTGAAGCTTTCTTT. It translates to CASSFDGVTEAFF.

The chain is built from TRBV5-1 and TRBJ2-3; D assignment may be TRBD1 or TRBD2 (5 bases each). V was cut by 0 bases and J by 4 bases, with 15 bases left in between. The CDR3 extends over 16 amino acids. The V gene's germline CDR1 is SGHRS and CDR2 YFSETQ. DNA of the CDR3: TGCGCCAGCAGCTTGGGGCGAACTGGGGGTTCAGATACGCAGTATTTT. Its protein is CASSLGRTGGSDTQYF.

The sample holds a few counts of this clone. V and J are TRBV20-1 and TRBJ2-3; no firm D call. V was shortened by 5 bases and J by 4 bases, with 7 bases between the two germline ends. The CDR3 spans 11 residues. Per germline, CDR1 DFQATT and CDR2 SNEGSKA (reference sequence). This CDR3 reads CSAEFSDTQYF. DNA of the CDR3: TGCAGTGCTGAATTCTCAGATACGCAGTATTTT.

V and J are TRBV11-3 and TRBJ2-1; D is perhaps TRBD1 or TRBD2 (5 bases each). Deletions cut 5 bases from V and 8 bases from J, with 16 bases between. This CDR3 is 14 amino acids long. Germline V gene data show CDR1 as SGHNT and CDR2 as YENEEA. The CDR3 DNA is TGTGCCAGCAGCCCTGGGGACCCTTCGGATGAGCAGTTCTTC. Translated: CASSPGDPSDEQFF.

V gene TRBV18 combines with J gene TRBJ1-4; no reliable D call. The CDR3 has 15 amino acids. CDR1 is KGHSH and CDR2 is LQKENI in the germline V gene. Trimming removed 4 bases from V and 0 bases from J, with 9 bases in between. The CDR3 DNA reads TGTGCCAGCTCACTCTTGAGTGCAACTAATGAAAAACTGTTTTTT. Protein: CASSLLSATNEKLFF.

V and J are TRBV7-2 and TRBJ1-3; D not resolved. This CDR3 comprises 11 residues. Germline V lookup: CDR1 SGHTA, CDR2 FQGNSA. The ends were cut back, 3 bases at V and 9 bases at J, with 6 bases in the middle. This CDR3 is CASSFWGTIYF. CDR3 bases: TGTGCCAGCAGCTTTTGGGGCACCATATATTTT.

This chain joins TRBV5-4 and TRBJ2-7; tentatively, D is TRBD2 (6 bases). Deletions cut 1 base from V and 5 bases from J, with 10 bases between. The CDR3 is made up of 13 amino acids. Per the germline V gene, CDR1 is SGHNT and CDR2 is YYREEE (reference sequence). The CDR3 nucleotides read TGTGCCAGCAGCTTGACGGGAGAAGACGAGCAGTACTTC. Encoded protein: CASSLTGEDEQYF.

CDR3 region: CSGGDRGGYTF. The CDR3 DNA reads as TGCAGCGGGGGGGACAGGGGCGGCTACACCTTC. The V call is TRBV29-1, the J call TRBJ1-2; TRBD1 matches 10 bases. The CDR3 sequence is 11 residues long. With 7 bases clipped from V and 8 bases from J, the junction kept 4 bases outside the gene matches. Germline V gene sequence: CDR1 SQVTM, CDR2 ANQGSEA.

The V call is TRBV28, the J call TRBJ2-7; 8 nucleotides agree with TRBD1. Germline V gene lookup returns CDR1 MDHEN and CDR2 SYDVKM. CDR3 length: 15 residues. Trimming at V came to 5 bases and at J to 6 bases, leaving 12 bases not matched to a gene. This CDR3 reads CASSVQRGQAREQYF. CDR3 in DNA: TGTGCCAGCAGTGTACAAAGGGGACAGGCCCGCGAGCAGTACTTC.

This chain connects TRBV5-4 to TRBJ1-4, with TRBD1 matching 8 bases. Germline values: CDR1 SGHNT, CDR2 YYREEE (reference sequence). The CDR3 is made up of 15 amino acids. V lost 4 bases, J lost 8 bases, and 10 bases stayed unmatched. CDR3 residues: CASSTAGGSREKLFF. The CDR3 DNA follows: TGTGCCAGCAGCACAGCAGGGGGCAGTCGCGAAAAACTGTTTTTT.

This chain connects TRBV27 to TRBJ1-1, with D possibly TRBD1 on 5 matching bases. The V end was cut by 7 bases, the J end by 1 base, with 22 bases between. The CDR3 extends over 17 amino acids. From germline, CDR1 is MNHEY and CDR2 SMNVEV (reference sequence). The CDR3 loop reads CASTALTGALRNTEAFF. CDR3 in DNA: TGTGCCAGCACCGCACTTACTGGGGCCCTGCGGAACACTGAAGCTTTCTTT.